This T cell receptor beta chain was documented in a study of blood T cell repertoires in COVID-19. Under the authors' procedure: The authors estimated nucleated cell counts from reference gene primer amplification. TCRdb keeps only in-frame clones here, not all; method: immunoSEQ multiplex PCR. That table supplies the V and J calls and clone size; D and trimming were determined from the DNA. The sample has roughly 70,000 clones; less than 75% are singletons. The CDR3 length is 16 residues. Deletions cut 6 bases from V and 5 bases from J, with 20 bases between. The germline V gene encodes CDR1 MDHEN and CDR2 SYDVKM. This clone appeared once.

Sequenced material: peripheral blood. The TCR was taken from a man aged 60 to 69 with acute or convalescent COVID-19. The rearrangement uses TRBV28 and TRBJ2-1; tentatively, D is TRBD1 (5 bases). The CDR3 nucleotides are TGTGCCAGCAGCTCCCCAGGGCTCATCGTGAACAATGAGCAGTTCTTC. It encodes CASSSPGLIVNNEQFF.